The 17 T cell receptor beta chains presented below share a single source sample, sequenced in a study of blood T cell repertoires in COVID-19 (dated by TCRdb to the early 2020s). The library was generated by the immunoSEQ multiplex PCR assay. TCRdb limited this immuneACCESS table to in-frame rearrangements with V and J called. A share of clones is missing; checked studies link under half to unresolved V genes, and the rest is unexplained. Across this sample there are about 360,000 clones, with around 87% seen only once. Together, the top ten hold around 2.9% of the sample. The sample was peripheral blood. These receptors all come from a human donor in a cohort sampled during active COVID-19.

The chain carries TRBV4-1 and TRBJ2-7; 11 positions match TRBD2. The CDR3 runs 16 residues. Per germline, CDR1 MGHRA and CDR2 YSYEKL. The V and J ends lost 1 base and 1 base, in that order; junction bases with no gene match: 3. The CDR3 region is CASSQATSGDSYEQYF. The CDR3 DNA reads TGCGCCAGCAGCCAAGCGACTAGCGGGGATTCCTACGAGCAGTACTTC.

V usage is TRBV2 and J usage is TRBJ1-5; D is unresolved. From germline, CDR1 is SNHLY and CDR2 FYNNEI. V lost 10 bases and J 8 bases, leaving 21 bases between the germline ends. This CDR3 is built from 14 residues. Written as DNA, the CDR3 is TGTGCCACCGCCCCAGACACCGCCCGTGAGCCCCAGCATTTT. Its translation: CATAPDTAREPQHF.

The rearrangement joins TRBV6-6 to TRBJ2-5, with TRBD2 identical over 9 bases. The germline V gene encodes CDR1 MNHNY and CDR2 SVGAGI (reference sequence). This CDR3 has 14 amino acids. J was trimmed by 8 bases and V by 10 bases; bases with no gene match: 14. CDR3 sequence (DNA): TGTGCCACCCAACCTCGCGGGGGGGCCTTTACCCAGTACTTC. Translated: CATQPRGGAFTQYF.

This clone appeared a single time. At one end, the junction sequence differs from germline, possibly due to a read error. The rearrangement joins TRBV4-1 to TRBJ2-2; 8 bases are a match to TRBD2. Germline CDR1 and CDR2: MGHRA and YSYEKL. The CDR3 is made up of 12 amino acids. DNA of the CDR3: TGCGCCAGCAGCCTTACGGGGGGGGAACTGTTTTTT. Translating gives CASSLTGGELFF.

This chain uses TRBV5-4 with TRBJ2-2; no firm D call. V lost 0 bases and J lost 6, with 9 bases in between. Germline CDR1 SGHNT, CDR2 YYREEE (reference sequence). This CDR3 is 14 amino acids long. CDR3 protein: CASSLAGGPGELFF. The CDR3, as DNA: TGTGCCAGCAGCTTGGCCGGCGGCCCCGGGGAGCTGTTTTTT. The whole variable domain, remainder taken from reference TRBV5-4 and TRBJ2-2, is ETGVTQSPTHLIKTRGQQVTLRCSSQSGHNTVSWYQQALGQGPQFIFQYYREEENGRGNFPPRFSGLQFPNYSSELNVNALELDDSALYLCASSLAGGPGELFFGEGSRLTVL.

V and J are TRBV5-1 and TRBJ2-7, with 8 bases fitting TRBD1. V lost 4 bases to trimming and J lost 0 bases; unmatched junction nucleotides: 9. The CDR3 runs to 16 residues. The germline CDR1 and CDR2 sequences are SGHRS and YFSETQ. CDR3 coding DNA: TGCGCCAGCAGCCCAAATCCGGGACAGGTCTCCTACGAGCAGTACTTC. This translates into CASSPNPGQVSYEQYF.

In DNA form, the CDR3 reads TGTGCCAGCAGCTTGGGGGGGCGGTTCACTGAAGCTTTCTTT. This translates into CASSLGGRFTEAFF. The chain employs TRBV11-3 and TRBJ1-1; perhaps TRBD1 as D (6 bases). V was pared by 3 bases and J by 4 bases, with 12 bases between. Germline CDR1 SGHNT, CDR2 YENEEA. CDR3 length: 14 amino acids.

The chain couples TRBV30 to TRBJ2-7; 10 bases map to TRBD1. Germline CDR1 is GTSNPN and CDR2 is SVGIG (reference sequence). Germline trimming cut 6 bases from V and 0 bases from J; bases unmatched to any gene: 5. The CDR3 sequence is 14 residues long. The CDR3 spells CACHRTGGSYEQYF. The CDR3 DNA reads as TGTGCCTGCCACAGGACAGGGGGCTCCTACGAGCAGTACTTC.

The gene calls are TRBV15 and TRBJ1-2; TRBD1 aligns across 7 bases. Trimming took 3 bases from V and 3 from J; bases not matched to a gene: 4. The CDR3 has 14 residues. The V gene's germline CDR1 is LNHNV and CDR2 YYDKDF (reference sequence). The CDR3 reads CATSRGGQYYGYTF. CDR3 in DNA: TGTGCCACCAGCAGGGGGGGACAGTACTATGGCTACACCTTC. The variable domain in full, completed from reference TRBV15 and TRBJ1-2, reads DAMVIQNPRYQVTQFGKPVTLSCSQTLNHNVMYWYQQKSSQAPKLLFHYYDKDFNNEADTPDNFQSRRPNTSFCFLDIRSPGLGDTAMYLCATSRGGQYYGYTFGSGTRLTVV.

The chain uses TRBV2 and TRBJ1-2, with TRBD1 matching over 8 bases. The CDR3 covers 14 residues. CDR1 is SNHLY and CDR2 is FYNNEI in the germline V gene. The V and J ends lost 1 base and 8 bases, in that order; junction bases with no gene match: 6. CDR3 loop: CASSEEGQVGGYTF. The CDR3 DNA sequence: TGTGCCAGCAGTGAAGAGGGACAGGTGGGCGGCTACACCTTC.

This chain joins TRBV5-6 and TRBJ1-6, with D unclear. V gave up 0 bases and J gave up 8 bases, with 3 bases separating them. This CDR3 region has 12 residues. The germline gives CDR1 SGHDT, CDR2 YYEEEE. The CDR3 protein is CASSLADSPLHF. In DNA, the CDR3 is TGTGCCAGCAGCTTGGCCGATTCACCCCTCCACTTT.

The rearrangement joins TRBV30 to TRBJ2-7; TRBD1 is a possible D gene (6 bases). The germline V gene encodes CDR1 GTSNPN and CDR2 SVGIG (reference sequence). V was pared by 2 bases and J by 3 bases, with 23 bases between. The CDR3 loop spans 17 amino acids. The CDR3 here is CAWSLAFRDTVYYEQYF. As DNA, the CDR3 is TGTGCCTGGAGTCTTGCTTTTCGGGACACCGTCTACTACGAGCAGTACTTC.

The chain links TRBV11-2 to TRBJ2-4, with 11 bases lining up with TRBD2. Germline V lookup: CDR1 SGHAT, CDR2 FQNNGV. The length of the CDR3 is 16 residues. V lost 6 bases to trimming and J lost 6 bases; unmatched junction nucleotides: 10. CDR3 sequence (DNA): TGTGCCAGCAGGGTAGCGGGAGGGCCGTTCGGAAACATTCAGTACTTC. Protein: CASRVAGGPFGNIQYF. The variable domain in full, completed from reference TRBV11-2 and TRBJ2-4, reads EAGVAQSPRYKIIEKRQSVAFWCNPISGHATLYWYQQILGQGPKLLIQFQNNGVVDDSQLPKDRFSAERLKGVDSTLKIQPAKLEDSAVYLCASRVAGGPFGNIQYFGAGTRLSVL.

The chain joins TRBV19 to TRBJ2-6; a weak D match, TRBD1 (5 bases). V lost 6 bases, J lost 2 bases, and 8 bases lay in between. The CDR3 sequence is 14 residues long. Germline CDR1 reads LNHDA; CDR2 reads SQIVND (reference sequence). This chain's CDR3 is CASRAGTGANVLTF. CDR3 coding DNA: TGTGCCAGTAGGGCAGGGACTGGGGCCAACGTCCTGACTTTC.

This clone was seen once. This sequence joins TRBV6-5 and TRBJ1-2; no firm D call. The germline V gene encodes CDR1 MNHEY and CDR2 SVGAGI. V was clipped by 0 bases and J by 6 bases, with 14 bases between them. The CDR3 runs 15 residues. The CDR3 region is CASSYSITMRNGYTF. CDR3 DNA: TGTGCCAGCAGTTACTCGATCACGATGCGGAATGGCTACACCTTC.

This rearrangement joins TRBV6-5 to TRBJ1-2; tentative D call: TRBD1 (6 bases). V lost 6 bases and J 4 bases, leaving 15 bases between the germline ends. This CDR3 comprises 14 residues. Germline CDR1 reads MNHEY; CDR2 reads SVGAGI. CDR3 bases: TGTGCCAGCAGGGTTCAGTCAGGGGCCTATGGCTACACCTTC. Translated: CASRVQSGAYGYTF.

The chain is built from TRBV24-1 and TRBJ2-5; TRBD1 matches 7 bases. The CDR3 covers 16 residues. CDR1 is KGHDR and CDR2 is SFDVKD in the germline V gene. J lost 1 base, V lost 4 bases, and 8 bases had no gene match. The chain's CDR3 is CATSETGVPTQETQYF. As DNA, the CDR3 is TGTGCCACCAGTGAAACAGGGGTCCCTACCCAAGAGACCCAGTACTTC.